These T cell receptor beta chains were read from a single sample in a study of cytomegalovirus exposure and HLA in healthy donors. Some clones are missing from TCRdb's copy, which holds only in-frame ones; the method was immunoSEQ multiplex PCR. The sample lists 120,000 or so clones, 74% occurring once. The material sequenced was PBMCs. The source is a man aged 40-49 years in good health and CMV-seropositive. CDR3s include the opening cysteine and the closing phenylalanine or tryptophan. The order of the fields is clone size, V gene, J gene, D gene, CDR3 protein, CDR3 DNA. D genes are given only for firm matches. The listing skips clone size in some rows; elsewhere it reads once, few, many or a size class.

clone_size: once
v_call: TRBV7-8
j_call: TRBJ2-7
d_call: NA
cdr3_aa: CASSLALWGASYEQYF
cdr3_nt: TGTGCCAGCAGCTTAGCTCTGTGGGGCGCCTCCTACGAGCAGTACTTC

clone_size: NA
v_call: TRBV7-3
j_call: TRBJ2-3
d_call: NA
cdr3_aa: CASSSRTDTQYF
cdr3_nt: TGTGCCAGCAGCTCCCGGACAGATACGCAGTATTTT

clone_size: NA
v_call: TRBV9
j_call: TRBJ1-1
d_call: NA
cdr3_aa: CASSGTGMTEAFF
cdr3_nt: TGTGCCAGCAGCGGAACAGGGATGACTGAAGCTTTCTTT

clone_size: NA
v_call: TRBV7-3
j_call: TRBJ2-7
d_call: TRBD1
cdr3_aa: CASSYSGTGGYEQYF
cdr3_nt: TGTGCCAGCAGCTACTCCGGGACAGGAGGCTACGAGCAGTACTTC

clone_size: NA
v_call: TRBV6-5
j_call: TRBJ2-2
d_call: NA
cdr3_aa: CASSYSSVGELFF
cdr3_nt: TGTGCCAGCAGTTACTCGAGTGTAGGGGAGCTGTTTTTT

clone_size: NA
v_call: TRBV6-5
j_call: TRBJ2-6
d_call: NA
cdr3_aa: CASSYSAYSGANVLTF
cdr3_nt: TGTGCCAGCAGTTACTCCGCGTACTCTGGGGCCAACGTCCTGACTTTC

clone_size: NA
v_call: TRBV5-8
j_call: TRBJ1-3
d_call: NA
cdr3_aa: CASSLEGRVYGNTIYF
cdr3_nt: TGTGCCAGCAGCTTGGAGGGCAGGGTGTATGGAAACACCATATATTTT

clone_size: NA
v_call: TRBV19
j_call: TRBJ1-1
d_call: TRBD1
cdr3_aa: CASSSPDRGGSNTEAFF
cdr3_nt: TGTGCCAGTAGTAGCCCGGACAGGGGCGGGAGTAACACTGAAGCTTTCTTT

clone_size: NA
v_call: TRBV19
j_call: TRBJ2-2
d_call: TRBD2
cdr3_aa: CASGFSGGFSNTGELFF
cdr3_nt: TGTGCCAGCGGGTTTAGCGGGGGCTTTTCGAACACCGGGGAGCTGTTTTTT

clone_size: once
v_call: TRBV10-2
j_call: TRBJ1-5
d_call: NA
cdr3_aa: CASSEGAQPQHF
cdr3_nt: TGCGCCAGCAGTGAGGGGGCTCAGCCCCAGCATTTT

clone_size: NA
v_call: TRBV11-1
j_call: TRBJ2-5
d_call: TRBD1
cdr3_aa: CASSLARDRVQYF
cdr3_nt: TGTGCCAGCAGCTTAGCCCGGGACAGGGTCCAGTACTTC

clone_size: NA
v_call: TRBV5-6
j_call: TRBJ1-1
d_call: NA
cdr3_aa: CASSLAGSLGSAAFF
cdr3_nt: TGTGCCAGCAGCTTGGCCGGGAGTCTCGGCTCAGCAGCTTTCTTT

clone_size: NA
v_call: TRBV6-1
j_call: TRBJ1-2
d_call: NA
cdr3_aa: CASNLLADSSYGYTF
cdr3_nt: TGTGCCAGTAATCTACTCGCGGACAGCAGCTATGGCTACACCTTC

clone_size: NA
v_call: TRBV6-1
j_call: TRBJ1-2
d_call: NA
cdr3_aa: CASSGGGRNYGYTF
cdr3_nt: TGTGCCAGCAGTGGGGGGGGGCGTAACTATGGCTACACCTTC

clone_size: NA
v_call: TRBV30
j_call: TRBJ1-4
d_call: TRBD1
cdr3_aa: CAWSVSDRVNEKLFF
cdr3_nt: TGTGCCTGGAGTGTTTCGGACAGGGTAAATGAAAAACTGTTTTTT

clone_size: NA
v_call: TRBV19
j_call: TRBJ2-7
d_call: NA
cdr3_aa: CASSPKALMTASPYEQYF
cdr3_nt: TGTGCCAGTAGTCCGAAAGCCCTAATGACTGCTTCTCCCTACGAGCAGTACTTC

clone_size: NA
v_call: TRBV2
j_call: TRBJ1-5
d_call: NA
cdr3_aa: CASSESGGPVQPQHF
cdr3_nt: TGTGCCAGCAGTGAATCGGGAGGCCCGGTTCAGCCCCAGCATTTT

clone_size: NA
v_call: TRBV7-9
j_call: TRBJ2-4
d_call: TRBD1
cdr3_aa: CASSLALRGNKNIQYF
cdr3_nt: TGTGCCAGCAGCTTAGCCCTCAGGGGGAACAAAAACATTCAGTACTTC

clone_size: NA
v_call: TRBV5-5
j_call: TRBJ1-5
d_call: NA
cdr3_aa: CASNYMADSNQPQHF
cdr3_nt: TGTGCCAGCAACTATATGGCTGATAGCAATCAGCCCCAGCATTTT

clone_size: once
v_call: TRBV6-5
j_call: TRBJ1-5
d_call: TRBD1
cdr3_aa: CASSYSLDRGHQPQHF
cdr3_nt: TGTGCCAGCAGTTACTCTCTGGACAGGGGGCATCAGCCCCAGCATTTT

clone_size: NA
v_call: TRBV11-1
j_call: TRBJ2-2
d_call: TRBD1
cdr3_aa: CASSSYPGQKNTGELFF
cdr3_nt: TGTGCCAGCAGCTCCTATCCGGGACAGAAGAACACCGGGGAGCTGTTTTTT

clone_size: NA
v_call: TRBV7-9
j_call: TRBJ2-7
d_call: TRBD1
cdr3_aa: CASSFGTGSSYEQYF
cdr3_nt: TGTGCCAGCAGCTTCGGGACAGGGAGCTCCTACGAGCAGTACTTC

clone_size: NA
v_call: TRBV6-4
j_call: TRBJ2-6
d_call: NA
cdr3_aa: CASSATANSGANVLTF
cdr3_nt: TGTGCCAGCAGCGCGACAGCTAACTCTGGGGCCAACGTCCTGACTTTC

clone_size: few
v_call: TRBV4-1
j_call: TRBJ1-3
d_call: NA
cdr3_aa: CASSQVLRDSGNTIYF
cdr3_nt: TGCGCCAGCAGCCAAGTCTTAAGAGACTCTGGAAACACCATATATTTT

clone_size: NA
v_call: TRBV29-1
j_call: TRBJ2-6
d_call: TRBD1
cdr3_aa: CSVPGQGSGANVLTF
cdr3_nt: TGCAGCGTCCCGGGACAGGGTTCCGGGGCCAACGTCCTGACTTTC

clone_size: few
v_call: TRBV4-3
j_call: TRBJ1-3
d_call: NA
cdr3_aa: CASSQDRAGLTGNTIYF
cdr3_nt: TGCGCCAGCAGCCAAGATCGGGCGGGCTTGACAGGAAACACCATATATTTT

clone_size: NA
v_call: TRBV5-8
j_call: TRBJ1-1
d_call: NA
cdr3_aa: CASSTGSRDNQEAFF
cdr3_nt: TGTGCCAGCAGCACTGGGTCCCGGGACAACCAAGAAGCTTTCTTT

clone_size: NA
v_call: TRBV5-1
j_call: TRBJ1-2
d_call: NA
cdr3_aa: CASSLVPQGRHGYTF
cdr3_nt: TGCGCCAGCAGCTTGGTCCCTCAGGGGAGACATGGCTACACCTTC

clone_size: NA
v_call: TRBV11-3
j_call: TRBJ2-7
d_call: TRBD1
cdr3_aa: CASSSTGGASYEQYF
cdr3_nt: TGTGCCAGCAGTTCGACAGGGGGCGCATCCTACGAGCAGTACTTC

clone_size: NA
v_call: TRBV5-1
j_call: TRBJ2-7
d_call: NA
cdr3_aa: CASSLNRDIPYEQYF
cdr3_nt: TGCGCCAGCAGCTTGAACCGGGACATCCCCTACGAGCAGTACTTC

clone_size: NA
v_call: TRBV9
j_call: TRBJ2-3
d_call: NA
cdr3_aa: CASSVGRLTDTQYF
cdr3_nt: TGTGCCAGCAGCGTAGGGCGGCTCACAGATACGCAGTATTTT

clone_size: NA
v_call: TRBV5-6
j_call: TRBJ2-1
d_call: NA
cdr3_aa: CASSLEQTYNEQFF
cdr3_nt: TGTGCCAGCAGCTTAGAACAGACCTACAATGAGCAGTTCTTC

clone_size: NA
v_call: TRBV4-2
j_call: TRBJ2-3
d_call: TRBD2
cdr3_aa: CASSSNSGGTDTQYF
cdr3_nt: TGTGCCAGCAGCTCTAATAGCGGGGGCACAGATACGCAGTATTTT

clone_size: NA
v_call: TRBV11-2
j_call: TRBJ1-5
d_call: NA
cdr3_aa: CASSLGLGGIQPQHF
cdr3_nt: TGTGCCAGCAGCTTAGGTCTGGGGGGTATTCAGCCCCAGCATTTT

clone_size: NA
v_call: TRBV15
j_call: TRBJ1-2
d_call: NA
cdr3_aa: CATSRSGQNYGYTF
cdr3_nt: TGTGCCACCAGCAGAAGTGGGCAGAACTATGGCTACACCTTC

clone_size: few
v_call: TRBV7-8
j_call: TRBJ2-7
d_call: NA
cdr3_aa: CASSLVGYSYEQYF
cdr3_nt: TGTGCCAGCAGCTTAGTCGGGTACTCCTACGAGCAGTACTTC

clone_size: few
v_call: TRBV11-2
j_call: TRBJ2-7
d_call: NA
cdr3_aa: CASTLLRGHAYEQYF
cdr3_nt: TGTGCCAGCACCCTCCTTAGGGGCCACGCCTACGAGCAGTACTTC

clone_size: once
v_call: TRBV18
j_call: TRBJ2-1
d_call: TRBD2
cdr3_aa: CASSPRTSGGARSDEQFF
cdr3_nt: TGTGCCAGCTCACCGCGGACTAGCGGGGGCGCTAGGAGCGATGAGCAGTTCTTC

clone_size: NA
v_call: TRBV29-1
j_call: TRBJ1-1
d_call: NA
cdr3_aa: CSVRGGDTEAFF
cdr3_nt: TGCAGCGTTAGGGGGGGGGACACTGAAGCTTTCTTT

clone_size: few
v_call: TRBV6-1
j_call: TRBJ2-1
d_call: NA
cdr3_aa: CASSEGLRRADEQFF
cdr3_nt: TGTGCCAGCAGTGAAGGGCTCCGCAGGGCCGATGAGCAGTTCTTC

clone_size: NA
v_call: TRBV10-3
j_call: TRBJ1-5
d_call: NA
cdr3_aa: CAISERGGQPQHF
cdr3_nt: TGTGCCATCAGTGAGAGGGGAGGTCAGCCCCAGCATTTT

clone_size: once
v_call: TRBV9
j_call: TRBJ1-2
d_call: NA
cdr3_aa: CASSVGGGFNYGYTF
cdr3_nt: TGTGCCAGCAGCGTAGGTGGAGGATTTAACTATGGCTACACCTTC

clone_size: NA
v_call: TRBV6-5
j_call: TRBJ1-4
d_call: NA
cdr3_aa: CASTKGVGDEKLFF
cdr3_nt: TGTGCCAGCACCAAAGGGGTAGGGGATGAAAAACTGTTTTTT

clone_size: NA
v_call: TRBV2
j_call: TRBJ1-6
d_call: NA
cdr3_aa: CASSDRTVNSPLHF
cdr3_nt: TGTGCCAGCAGTGACCGGACAGTTAATTCACCCCTCCACTTT

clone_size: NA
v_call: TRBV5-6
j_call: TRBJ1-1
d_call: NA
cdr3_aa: CASSLTRNTEAFF
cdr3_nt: TGTGCCAGCAGCTTGACACGGAACACTGAAGCTTTCTTT

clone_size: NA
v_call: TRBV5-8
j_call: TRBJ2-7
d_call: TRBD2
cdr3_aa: CASSLAETYEQYF
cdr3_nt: TGTGCCAGCAGCCTAGCGGAGACCTACGAGCAGTACTTC

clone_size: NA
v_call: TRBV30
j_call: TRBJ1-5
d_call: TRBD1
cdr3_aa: CAWSVPGGRPQHF
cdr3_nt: TGTGCCTGGAGTGTACCAGGGGGTAGGCCCCAGCATTTT

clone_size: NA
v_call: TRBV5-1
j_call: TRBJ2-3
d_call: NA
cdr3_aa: CASSFSVADTQYF
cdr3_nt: TGCGCCAGCAGCTTTAGCGTGGCAGATACGCAGTATTTT

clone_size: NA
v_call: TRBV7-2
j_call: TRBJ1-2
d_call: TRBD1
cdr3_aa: CASSPRTGQRIWF
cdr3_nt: TGTGCCAGCAGCCCCCGGACAGGCCAAAGGATCTGGTTC

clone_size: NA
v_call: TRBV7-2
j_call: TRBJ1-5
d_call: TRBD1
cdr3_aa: CASSLGFFRDRFNQPQHF
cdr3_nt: TGTGCCAGCAGCTTAGGTTTTTTCCGGGACAGGTTCAATCAGCCCCAGCATTTT

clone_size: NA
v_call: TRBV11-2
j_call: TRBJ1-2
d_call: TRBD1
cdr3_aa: CASSPWTGPPYGYTF
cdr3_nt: TGTGCCAGCAGCCCTTGGACAGGCCCTCCCTATGGCTACACCTTC

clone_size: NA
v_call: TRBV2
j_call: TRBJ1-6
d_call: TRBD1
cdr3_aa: CASSEGTGISPLHF
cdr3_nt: TGTGCCAGCAGTGAAGGGACAGGGATATCACCCCTCCACTTT

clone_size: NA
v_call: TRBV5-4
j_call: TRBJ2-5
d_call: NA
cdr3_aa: CASSSSGVTETQYF
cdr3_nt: TGTGCCAGCAGCTCCTCGGGAGTCACAGAGACCCAGTACTTC